This T cell receptor (beta chain) was found in a study of cytomegalovirus exposure and HLA in healthy donors. This clone was counted between two and nine times. Sequencing used immunoSEQ multiplex PCR; TCRdb keeps in-frame clones, though not all of them. The repertoire holds around 300,000 clones, with just over 85% as singletons. CDR1 and CDR2 from the germline V gene are LNHDA and SQIVND (reference sequence). J gave up 5 bases and V 6 bases, and 8 bases lay outside the gene matches. The CDR3 sequence is 15 residues long. This chain links TRBV19 with TRBJ1-5; 9 bases fit TRBD1. The sample was PBMCs. The source of this sequence is a woman between 18 and 30 years old in good health and CMV-seronegative. CDR3 in DNA: TGTGCCAGTAGCCCATCGGGACAGGGCGATCAGCCCCAGCATTTT. Translated: CASSPSGQGDQPQHF.